Given below is one T cell receptor beta chain in context. This CDR3 has 15 amino acids. V was pared by 6 bases and J by 1 base, with 16 bases between. Germline V gene data show CDR1 as SGDLS and CDR2 as YYNGEE. The PCR ran on 60 Vbeta and 13 Jbeta primers. The repertoire was sequenced with immunoSEQ multiplex PCR; TCRdb's copy has only in-frame clones and lacks some. The sample lists 200,000 to 300,000 clones; about 85% were seen once. The entry originates in a study of cytomegalovirus exposure and HLA in healthy donors. The chain uses TRBV9 and TRBJ1-1; D might be TRBD1 (5 bases). The TCR was taken from a girl aged 2 to 9 in good health and CMV-seronegative. The material sequenced was PBMCs. The CDR3 DNA reads TGTGCCAGCACGAAACTTTCCACAGGGAACACTGAAGCTTTCTTT. This sequence encodes CASTKLSTGNTEAFF.